This record concerns one T cell receptor (beta chain) sequence. Its antigen remains unknown. The germline CDR1 and CDR2 sequences are SGHNT and YENEEA. V was trimmed by 4 bases and J by 1 base, leaving 13 bases between them. The CDR3 is 15 amino acids. This sample was taken from a study of cytomegalovirus exposure and HLA in healthy donors. Study overall: Of the donors genotyped, 398 in all, around 76% fell in the Caucasian-associated ancestry cluster.

Study-wide results and caveats: Earlier analysis yielded a pattern in which most TCR beta V segments were productive about 90% or about 30% of the time.

Vbeta (60) and Jbeta (13) primers were used in the PCR. Sequenced by immunoSEQ multiplex PCR; TCRdb stores in-frame clones only, minus some. The data hold more than 110,000 clones, with around 81% observed a single time. This TCR derives from a man aged 45 to 65 in good health and CMV-seronegative. The sample comprised PBMCs. The chain couples TRBV11-3 to TRBJ1-1; no definite D call. CDR3 loop: CASSSSRAANTEAFF. The CDR3 nucleotides are TGTGCCAGCAGCTCCTCGCGGGCCGCGAACACTGAAGCTTTCTTT.